A single sample gave rise to the 9 T cell receptor beta chains below, sequenced in a study of cytomegalovirus exposure and HLA in healthy donors (dated by TCRdb to about 2017). The library was built by means of the immunoSEQ multiplex PCR assay. A mixture of 60 forward primers for TCR Vbeta segments and 13 reverse primers for TCR Jbeta segments was used in the multiplex PCR. TCRdb holds this immuneACCESS table with in-frame rearrangements only. Some clones are missing; in checked studies, unresolved V genes explain under half, and the rest has no known cause. The table kept for this sample lists roughly 50,000 clones. The biggest ten clones account for 26% of the sample. Sequencing was carried out using PBMCs. All receptors come from a man between 40 and 49 years old in good health and CMV-seropositive.

This chain links TRBV5-1 with TRBJ1-4; D possibly corresponds to TRBD1 (5 bases). Trimming took 0 bases from V and 5 from J, leaving 5 bases between them. Germline V lookup: CDR1 SGHRS, CDR2 YFSETQ. The CDR3 has 13 residues. The CDR3 DNA reads as TGCGCCAGCAGCTTGGGACAGAATGAAAAACTGTTTTTT. It specifies CASSLGQNEKLFF.

This chain connects TRBV7-9 to TRBJ2-7; D might be TRBD2 (5 bases). V lost 6 bases to trimming and J lost 2 bases, with 8 bases between them. The CDR3 has 12 amino acids. CDR1 and CDR2 (germline): SEHNR, FQNEAQ (reference sequence). The DNA of the CDR3 is TGTGCCAGCAGGTCCGGGGCCTACGAGCAGTACTTC. This sequence encodes CASRSGAYEQYF.

The J gene is TRBJ2-7, the V gene TRBV7-9, with D possibly TRBD2 on 6 matching bases. V lost 0 bases to trimming and J lost 5 bases, with 23 bases between them. CDR3 length: 18 residues. The germline CDR1 and CDR2 sequences are SEHNR and FQNEAQ (reference sequence). In nucleotides, the CDR3 is TGTGCCAGCAGCTTAGCAATGACAGAGGGGACTGCCAAGGACGAGCAGTACTTC. It codes for CASSLAMTEGTAKDEQYF.

This sequence joins TRBV30 and TRBJ2-5, with D unclear. The CDR3 length is 13 residues. The germline gives CDR1 GTSNPN, CDR2 SVGIG (reference sequence). The germline V and J ends were trimmed by 1 base and 5 bases, with 11 bases remaining between them. DNA for the CDR3: TGTGCCTGGAGTGCACAAATTCTGGAGACCCAGTACTTC. Protein sequence: CAWSAQILETQYF.

The chain couples TRBV5-1 to TRBJ2-7; 8 bases fit TRBD1. The CDR3 is 15 amino acids. Germline V gene sequence: CDR1 SGHRS, CDR2 YFSETQ. V dropped 1 base and J dropped 5; count of bases not matched to a gene: 8. The CDR3 region has the DNA TGCGCCAGCAGCTTGCCAGGGGGCGGGTTAAACGAGCAGTACTTC. It is translated as CASSLPGGGLNEQYF.

This sequence joins TRBV28 and TRBJ2-1, with 10 bases matching TRBD1. Trimming took 8 bases from V and 4 from J; bases not matched to a gene: 20. The germline V gene encodes CDR1 MDHEN and CDR2 SYDVKM. This CDR3 has 19 residues. The chain's CDR3 is CASPPPGTGVGREYNEQFF. The DNA of the CDR3 is TGTGCCAGCCCCCCCCCGGGGACAGGGGTCGGGAGGGAGTACAATGAGCAGTTCTTC.

V gene TRBV9 combines with J gene TRBJ1-3; D uncertain. The CDR3 length is 15 residues. Trimming took 4 bases from V and 0 from J, leaving 11 bases between them. Germline assignment: CDR1 SGDLS and CDR2 YYNGEE. The CDR3 bases are TGTGCCAGCAGCCCCCGGTTAATCTCTGGAAACACCATATATTTT. Its translation is CASSPRLISGNTIYF.

J is TRBJ2-1 and V is TRBV9; 7 nucleotides line up with TRBD2. V lost 0 bases, J lost 7 bases, and 4 bases stayed unmatched. CDR1 and CDR2 (germline): SGDLS, YYNGEE. The CDR3 spans 14 residues. The CDR3 DNA sequence: TGTGCCAGCAGCGTAGCAGTACTAGCGAATGAGCAGTTCTTC. Amino acids: CASSVAVLANEQFF.

The chain joins TRBV19 to TRBJ2-1, with D perhaps matching TRBD1 (6 bases). Germline CDR1 and CDR2: LNHDA and SQIVND (reference sequence). V lost 6 bases and J lost 8, with 14 bases in between. CDR3 length equals 13 residues. CDR3 sequence: CASSRTVTHEQFF. The DNA of the CDR3 is TGTGCCAGTAGCCGGACAGTGACCCATGAGCAGTTCTTC.